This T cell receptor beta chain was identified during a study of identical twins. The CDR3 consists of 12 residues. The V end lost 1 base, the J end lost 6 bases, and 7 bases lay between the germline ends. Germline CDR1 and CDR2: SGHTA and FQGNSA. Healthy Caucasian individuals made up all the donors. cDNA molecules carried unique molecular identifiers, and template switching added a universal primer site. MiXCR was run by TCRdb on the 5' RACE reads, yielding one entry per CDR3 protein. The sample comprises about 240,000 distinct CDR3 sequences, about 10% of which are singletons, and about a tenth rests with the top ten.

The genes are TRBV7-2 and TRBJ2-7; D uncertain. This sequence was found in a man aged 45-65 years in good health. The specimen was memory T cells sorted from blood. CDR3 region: CASSLDTTEQYF. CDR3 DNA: TGTGCCAGCAGCTTAGACACAACCGAGCAGTACTTC.